Shown below are 21 T cell receptor beta chains from a single sample sequenced in a study of T cells after yellow fever vaccination (dated by TCRdb to the late 2010s). Libraries came from 5' RACE. The run used an Illumina HiSeq 2500. The raw public reads went through TCRdb reprocessing: fastp at Q25, MiXCR clone calling, in-frame beta chains kept. For every CDR3 protein sequence, its rows merge into one entry that carries the most common genes and DNA. The sample table shows more than 55,000 distinct CDR3 sequences, and 7.4% are seen once. The ten biggest clones cover about 40% of the sample. In light of the paper, this sample's treatment or condition label describes: live attenuated yellow fever vaccine strain. The specimen was CD8+ T cells sorted from PBMCs, collected 15 days after the yellow fever booster vaccination. These receptors were taken from a man aged 30 to 45 who received the YFV17D yellow fever vaccine.

This clonotype has just a few counts. The chain has TRBV20-1 and TRBJ2-7; 9 bases agree with TRBD2. The CDR3 covers 18 residues. Germline CDR1 reads DFQATT; CDR2 reads SNEGSKA (reference sequence). Trimming cost V 3 bases and J 6 bases; bases outside gene matches: 21. In DNA form, the CDR3 reads TGCAGTGCTAGTCCTGTGGCGCGGCGGGAGGGCCTAGAGTCCGAGCAGTACTTC. The encoded protein is CSASPVARREGLESEQYF.

In its sample, this clonotype was seen many times. The conserved phenylalanine or tryptophan normally closing the CDR3 is absent here, so this likely arose from a read error. The limits of the CDR3 on the DNA are not certain, so only TCRdb's listed CDR3 is given. The chain joins TRBV11-2 to TRBJ2-7; TRBD2 is taken as the D call from the table, unchecked against the DNA. The CDR3 adds up to 13 amino acids, both ends counted. CDR1 is SGHAT, CDR2 FQNNGV, per germline. The CDR3 sequence is CASSLGPHLAPQL.

This clonotype was seen many times. The chain joins TRBV6-6 to TRBJ2-3, with D perhaps assigned TRBD1 or TRBD2 (5 bases each). Germline V gene sequence: CDR1 MNHNY, CDR2 SVGAGI (reference sequence). CDR3 length: 13 amino acids. V lost 6 bases, J lost 2 bases, and 9 bases lay in between. The CDR3 sequence: CASSGDDTDTQYF. In DNA form, the CDR3 reads TGTGCCAGCAGCGGGGACGACACAGATACGCAGTATTTT.

The CDR3 DNA is TGTGCCAGCAGTCGTTACAGGGCGTCGTACGAGCAGTACTTC. Protein product: CASSRYRASYEQYF. This chain joins TRBV14 and TRBJ2-7, with D tentatively TRBD1 (6 bases). The V end was cut by 6 bases, the J end by 4 bases, with 16 bases between. The V gene's germline CDR1 is SGHDN and CDR2 FVKESK. The CDR3 is 14 residues long. The full variable domain, in which reference TRBV14 and TRBJ2-7 provide the parts outside the CDR3, is EAGVTQFPSHSVIEKGQTVTLRCDPISGHDNLYWYRRVMGKEIKFLLHFVKESKQDESGMPNNRFLAERTGGTYSTLKVQPAELEDSGVYFCASSRYRASYEQYFGPGTRLTVT.

V and J are TRBV5-5 and TRBJ2-7; D unresolved. Germline V lookup: CDR1 SGHKS, CDR2 YYEKEE (reference sequence). V was cut by 7 bases and J by 1 base, with 12 bases left in between. This CDR3 comprises 13 residues. The CDR3, as DNA: TGTGCCAGCCGCCCGGGCCTTTCCTACGAGCAGTACTTC. Translated: CASRPGLSYEQYF.

This clonotype appeared a few times. V gene TRBV28 combines with J gene TRBJ2-1; 7 bases align to TRBD2. The CDR3 is made up of 16 amino acids. V was clipped by 6 bases and J by 4 bases; unmatched bases: 12. The germline CDR1 and CDR2 sequences are MDHEN and SYDVKM. Here the CDR3 DNA reads TGTGCCAGCAGGTTGTGGGGGAGGGAATCTTACAATGAGCAGTTCTTC. Protein: CASRLWGRESYNEQFF.

This clonotype was recorded many times. The J gene is TRBJ2-5, the V gene TRBV20-1, with 11 bases identical to TRBD2. Per the germline V gene, CDR1 is DFQATT and CDR2 is SNEGSKA (reference sequence). V trimming: 4 bases; J trimming: 7 bases; junction bases outside the gene matches: 8. The CDR3 consists of 14 residues. CDR3: CSAMGLADLRTQYF. The CDR3 DNA reads TGCAGTGCTATGGGACTAGCGGACCTTAGGACCCAGTACTTC.

The V gene is TRBV9, the J gene TRBJ1-5; D gene ambiguous. Deletions cut 4 bases from V and 3 bases from J, with 14 bases between. This CDR3 has 15 amino acids. Germline V gene lookup returns CDR1 SGDLS and CDR2 YYNGEE. The CDR3 sequence is CASSPEGTFNQPQHF. The CDR3 coding sequence is TGTGCCAGCAGCCCAGAGGGAACTTTCAATCAGCCCCAGCATTTT.

This clonotype was seen repeatedly, ten times or more. This chain links TRBV3-1 with TRBJ2-5, with 7 bases that match TRBD1. The V segment lost 3 bases and the J segment 2 bases; nucleotides outside the gene matches: 3. Germline CDR1 and CDR2: LGHDT and YNNKEL (reference sequence). The CDR3 has 14 residues. The CDR3 reads CASSQTGQQETQYF. The CDR3 DNA reads as TGTGCCAGCAGCCAGACAGGGCAACAAGAGACCCAGTACTTC.

Ten or more counts support this clonotype. This sequence joins TRBV4-1 and TRBJ2-7; TRBD2 matches 7 bases. V trimming: 0 bases; J trimming: 4 bases; junction bases outside the gene matches: 6. The CDR3 runs to 15 residues. CDR1 and CDR2 (germline): MGHRA, YSYEKL. The CDR3 here is CASSQEWEGEYEQYF. DNA for the CDR3: TGCGCCAGCAGCCAAGAGTGGGAGGGCGAGTACGAGCAGTACTTC.

This clonotype was detected only a few times. The CDR3 DNA reads as TGTGCCAGCAGTTACCTGGGAAGCACAGATACGCAGTATTTT. It specifies CASSYLGSTDTQYF. This chain uses TRBV6-5 with TRBJ2-3; D unclear. This CDR3 spans 14 amino acids. Germline V gene lookup returns CDR1 MNHEY and CDR2 SVGAGI. Trimming removed 2 bases from V and 0 bases from J, with 6 bases in between.

This clonotype was seen many times. The J gene is TRBJ2-3, the V gene TRBV6-5; D uncertain. CDR1 and CDR2 (germline): MNHEY, SVGAGI. The CDR3 sequence is 12 residues long. V shed 0 bases and J shed 5 bases, with 3 bases lying between them. The CDR3 sequence: CASSYSRDTQYF. The CDR3 region has the DNA TGTGCCAGCAGTTACTCTCGAGATACGCAGTATTTT.

This clonotype was found many times. Written as DNA, the CDR3 is TGCAGCGTTGAATTGGCGGGAGACTCGAGGGAGCAGTACTTC. Amino acids: CSVELAGDSREQYF. The chain recombines TRBV29-1 with TRBJ2-7; TRBD2 matches at 7 bases. The CDR3 has 14 amino acids. Germline CDR1 is SQVTM and CDR2 is ANQGSEA. V lost 2 bases and J lost 7; bases outside the gene matches: 11.

This clonotype has a count of ten or more. The chain carries TRBV15 and TRBJ2-7; perhaps D is TRBD1 or TRBD2 (6 bases each). The CDR3 consists of 13 residues. CDR1 and CDR2 (germline): LNHNV, YYDKDF (reference sequence). The V gene lost 5 bases and the J gene lost 4 bases, with 12 bases spanning the gap. The CDR3 DNA reads as TGTGCCACCAGCGGAGGGGGAGATTACGAGCAGTACTTC. The encoded protein is CATSGGGDYEQYF.

This clonotype occurred many times. V and J are TRBV25-1 and TRBJ1-5; D ambiguous. V lost 8 bases to trimming and J lost 4 bases, with 9 bases between them. Germline CDR1 MGHDK, CDR2 SYGVNS. The CDR3 covers 12 residues. CDR3 amino acids: CASALGNQPQHF. Here the CDR3 DNA reads TGTGCCAGCGCCCTCGGGAATCAGCCCCAGCATTTT.

This clonotype was detected many times. The chain has TRBV7-9 and TRBJ2-1; D may be TRBD1 (5 bases). With 5 bases removed from V and 4 bases from J, the gap between germline ends came to 15 bases. Germline V gives CDR1 SEHNR, CDR2 FQNEAQ (reference sequence). This CDR3 has 15 residues. The CDR3 DNA follows: TGTGCCAGCAGCCGAAGACAGAACGATTACAATGAGCAGTTCTTC. This gives the protein CASSRRQNDYNEQFF.

Many counts were recorded for this clonotype. The genes are TRBV9 and TRBJ1-1; possibly TRBD1 for D (6 bases). The V end was cut by 3 bases, the J end by 5 bases, with 17 bases between. The germline CDR1 and CDR2 sequences are SGDLS and YYNGEE. CDR3 length equals 15 residues. The CDR3 loop reads CASSEDRGLGTEAFF. The CDR3 DNA sequence: TGTGCCAGCAGCGAGGACAGAGGGCTGGGGACTGAAGCTTTCTTT.

At least ten counts were recorded for this clonotype. The chain links TRBV20-1 to TRBJ2-7; TRBD2 matches at 14 bases. Losses at the gene ends were 6 bases for V and 3 bases for J; bases not matched to a gene: 4. The CDR3 runs to 14 residues. Germline V gives CDR1 DFQATT, CDR2 SNEGSKA (reference sequence). The CDR3 spells CSAPGTSGGYEQYF. CDR3 in DNA: TGCAGTGCACCCGGGACTAGCGGGGGCTACGAGCAGTACTTC.

This clonotype appeared many times. The genes are TRBV27 and TRBJ2-7, with 8 nucleotides matching TRBD1. Germline V gene lookup returns CDR1 MNHEY and CDR2 SMNVEV (reference sequence). With 9 bases clipped from V and 4 bases from J, the junction kept 11 bases outside the gene matches. The CDR3 is 14 residues long. DNA of the CDR3: TGTGCCAGTGGGGCAGGGGGCGATGCGTACGAGCAGTACTTC. Amino acids: CASGAGGDAYEQYF.

This clonotype was detected ten times or more. J is TRBJ1-5 and V is TRBV4-3; tentatively, D is TRBD1 (5 bases). Germline loops: CDR1 LGHNA, CDR2 YSLEER. Deletions cut 6 bases from V and 4 bases from J, with 16 bases between. There are 15 residues in the CDR3. The CDR3 spells CASSRGVGQNQPQHF. CDR3 nucleotides: TGCGCCAGCAGTCGGGGGGTTGGACAAAATCAGCCCCAGCATTTT.

This clonotype was seen ten or more times. The chain recombines TRBV5-1 with TRBJ2-7, with D perhaps TRBD1 (6 bases). Germline V gene sequence: CDR1 SGHRS, CDR2 YFSETQ. Trimming shortened V by 4 bases and J by 5 bases, and 22 bases separated the two germline ends. The CDR3 has 16 residues. The CDR3 DNA sequence: TGCGCCAGCAGCACGTATAACAGGGACGTTCTGGACGAGCAGTACTTC. Its translation: CASSTYNRDVLDEQYF. Full variable domain (missing parts from reference TRBV5-1 and TRBJ2-7): KAGVTQTPRYLIKTRGQQVTLSCSPISGHRSVSWYQQTPGQGLQFLFEYFSETQRNKGNFPGRFSGRQFSNSRSEMNVSTLELGDSALYLCASSTYNRDVLDEQYFGPGTRLTVT.